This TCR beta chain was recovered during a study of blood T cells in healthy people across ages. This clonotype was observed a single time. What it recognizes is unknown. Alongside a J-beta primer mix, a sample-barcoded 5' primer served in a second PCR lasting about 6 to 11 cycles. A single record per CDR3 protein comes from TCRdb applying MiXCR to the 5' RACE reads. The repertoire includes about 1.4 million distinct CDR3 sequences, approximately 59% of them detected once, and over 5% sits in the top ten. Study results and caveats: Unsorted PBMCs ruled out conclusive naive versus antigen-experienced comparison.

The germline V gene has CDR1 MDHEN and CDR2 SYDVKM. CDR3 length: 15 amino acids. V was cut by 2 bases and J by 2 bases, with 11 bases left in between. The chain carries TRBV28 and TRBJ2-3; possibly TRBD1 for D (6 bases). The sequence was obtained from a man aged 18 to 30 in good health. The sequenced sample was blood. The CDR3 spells CASSLTDSYTDTQYF. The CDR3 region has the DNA TGTGCCAGCAGTTTAACGGACAGCTACACAGATACGCAGTATTTT.